A single sample gave rise to the 20 T cell receptor beta chains below, sequenced in a study of cytomegalovirus exposure and HLA in healthy donors. Primers included in the PCR were 60 Vbeta and 13 Jbeta primers. Sequenced by immunoSEQ multiplex PCR; TCRdb stores in-frame clones only, minus some. The sample includes roughly 120,000 clones, approximately 80% of them seen just once. The sequencing sample was made of PBMCs. The receptors come from a woman between 18 and 30 years old in good health and CMV-seropositive.

The gene calls are TRBV28 and TRBJ2-5; 8 bases match TRBD1. The V segment lost 4 bases and the J segment 0 bases; nucleotides outside the gene matches: 7. Per germline, CDR1 MDHEN and CDR2 SYDVKM. The CDR3 is 16 residues long. CDR3 amino acids: CASSSRDRRYQETQYF. The CDR3 DNA is TGTGCCAGCAGTTCCCGGGACAGGCGGTACCAAGAGACCCAGTACTTC.

V usage is TRBV28 and J usage is TRBJ2-7; D perhaps matches TRBD1 (6 bases). Deletions cut 5 bases from V and 5 bases from J, with 19 bases between. The CDR3 contains 15 residues. Germline CDR1 reads MDHEN; CDR2 reads SYDVKM. In DNA, the CDR3 is TGTGCCAGCAGTCAACAGGGAATCGCTCGGAACGAGCAGTACTTC. It translates to CASSQQGIARNEQYF.

This sequence joins TRBV2 and TRBJ1-1; no definite D call. Germline-derived CDR1 and CDR2 are SNHLY and FYNNEI. V dropped 6 bases and J dropped 6 bases, with 17 bases sitting between them. The CDR3 sequence is 14 residues long. The CDR3 here is CASSPLRPPSEAFF. CDR3 in DNA: TGTGCCAGCAGCCCACTACGTCCTCCCTCTGAAGCTTTCTTT.

The chain uses TRBV7-8 and TRBJ2-5; D may be TRBD1 (6 bases). V lost 4 bases to trimming and J lost 5 bases, with 14 bases between them. There are 14 residues in the CDR3. The germline gives CDR1 SGHVS, CDR2 FQNEAQ. CDR3 protein: CASSWAGARETQYF. DNA of the CDR3: TGTGCCAGCAGCTGGGCAGGGGCCCGGGAGACCCAGTACTTC.

Concerning this clone: Other DNA sequences in this sample translate to the same CDR3. The chain links TRBV28 to TRBJ1-1, with D possibly matching TRBD1 (6 bases). CDR1 is MDHEN and CDR2 is SYDVKM in the germline V gene. Trimming cost V 2 bases and J 4 bases, with 11 bases left between them. The CDR3 runs 14 residues. The CDR3 DNA reads TGTGCCAGCAGTTTACCAGGGGATAGCACTGAAGCTTTCTTT. It yields the protein CASSLPGDSTEAFF.

The rearrangement joins TRBV2 to TRBJ2-6; D call uncertain. Trimming shortened V by 1 base and J by 4 bases, and 17 bases separated the two germline ends. CDR1 is SNHLY and CDR2 is FYNNEI in the germline V gene. This CDR3 comprises 18 residues. The CDR3 DNA reads as TGTGCCAGCAGTGAAGGTCGATTTGCGCCCCCCGGGGCCAACGTCCTGACTTTC. It yields the protein CASSEGRFAPPGANVLTF.

The chain uses TRBV6-1 and TRBJ2-7; tentatively, D is TRBD1 (5 bases). The CDR3 length is 12 residues. Germline assignment: CDR1 MNHNS and CDR2 SASEGT. Trimming took off 7 bases at V and 2 bases at J, with 9 bases between the two ends. The DNA for the CDR3 is TGTGCCAGCAATAGGGGAACCTACGAGCAGTACTTC. Amino acids: CASNRGTYEQYF.

The chain combines TRBV28 with TRBJ1-2, with unresolved D. Germline lookup yields CDR1 MDHEN and CDR2 SYDVKM. V was clipped by 1 base and J by 6 bases, with 9 bases between them. The CDR3 has 13 amino acids. The CDR3 sequence: CASSLFARDGYTF. The CDR3 DNA sequence: TGTGCCAGCAGTTTATTCGCCCGCGATGGCTACACCTTC.

The chain employs TRBV14 and TRBJ1-2; 8 bases agree with TRBD1. Per germline, CDR1 SGHDN and CDR2 FVKESK. This CDR3 region has 14 residues. Trimming at V came to 5 bases and at J to 6 bases, leaving 8 bases not matched to a gene. CDR3 nucleotides: TGTGCCAGCAGCTACGGACAGGGACGGGATGGCTACACCTTC. Its protein is CASSYGQGRDGYTF.

This rearrangement joins TRBV7-9 to TRBJ2-5, with a possible D match to TRBD2 (5 bases). The CDR3 has 14 amino acids. Trimming removed 1 base at V and 5 bases at J, with 11 bases between. Germline CDR1 is SEHNR and CDR2 is FQNEAQ (reference sequence). CDR3 loop: CASSLVDGEETQYF. CDR3 bases: TGTGCCAGCAGCTTAGTCGATGGGGAGGAGACCCAGTACTTC.

The chain combines TRBV7-9 with TRBJ1-2; D call uncertain. The CDR3 runs 13 residues. Germline CDR1 is SEHNR and CDR2 is FQNEAQ (reference sequence). V gave up 4 bases and J gave up 6 bases, with 12 bases separating them. The chain's CDR3 is CASSSVGGDGYTF. DNA for the CDR3: TGTGCCAGCAGCTCGGTGGGTGGAGATGGCTACACCTTC.

The chain links TRBV9 to TRBJ2-5, with 15 positions matching TRBD2. The CDR3 has 16 amino acids. V was pared by 4 bases and J by 5 bases, with 6 bases of the junction left unmatched. Germline V CDR1 and CDR2: SGDLS, YYNGEE. The chain's CDR3 is CASSPGLAGGGETQYF. CDR3 bases: TGTGCCAGCAGCCCTGGACTAGCGGGAGGGGGGGAGACCCAGTACTTC.

The sample holds a few counts of this clone. The chain links TRBV7-2 to TRBJ2-7; TRBD1 is a possible D gene (5 bases). The CDR3 spans 13 residues. Trimming took 5 bases from V and 2 from J, leaving 10 bases between them. Per the germline V gene, CDR1 is SGHTA and CDR2 is FQGNSA. CDR3 coding DNA: TGTGCCAGCAGCCTGGACAAGACCTACGAGCAGTACTTC. It encodes CASSLDKTYEQYF.

The rearrangement links TRBV25-1 to TRBJ2-3, with 7 nucleotides matching TRBD1. Germline V gene lookup returns CDR1 MGHDK and CDR2 SYGVNS. J lost 4 bases, V lost 0 bases, and 1 base had no gene match. The CDR3 runs to 14 residues. The CDR3 sequence is CASSEYRGSDTQYF. The DNA for the CDR3 is TGTGCCAGCAGTGAATACAGGGGGTCAGATACGCAGTATTTT.

About this clone: The junction differs from germline at one of its ends, possibly a read error. The chain is built from TRBV27 and TRBJ2-5; TRBD2 agrees at 12 bases. The germline V gene encodes CDR1 MNHEY and CDR2 SMNVEV (reference sequence). CDR3 length: 15 amino acids. The chain's CDR3 is CAGRGLAGYQETQYF. In DNA, the CDR3 is TGTGCCGGCAGGGGACTAGCGGGTTACCAAGAGACCCAGTACTTC.

This clone has just a few counts. V usage is TRBV28 and J usage is TRBJ2-5; 8 bases are shared with TRBD1. Germline lookup yields CDR1 MDHEN and CDR2 SYDVKM. The CDR3 is 14 residues long. The ends lost 5 bases at V and 9 bases at J; junction bases unmatched: 11. CDR3 residues: CASSPLTDREAQYF. The CDR3 DNA follows: TGTGCCAGCAGTCCACTAACGGACAGGGAGGCCCAGTACTTC.

The chain has TRBV9 and TRBJ1-4; possible D gene TRBD1, 5 bases. V dropped 0 bases and J dropped 4 bases, with 10 bases sitting between them. From germline, CDR1 is SGDLS and CDR2 YYNGEE. CDR3 length: 15 amino acids. The CDR3: CASSVADSYNEKLFF. Here the CDR3 DNA reads TGTGCCAGCAGCGTAGCCGACAGCTATAATGAAAAACTGTTTTTT. Looking up the rest from reference TRBV9 and TRBJ1-4 gives the full variable domain: DSGVTQTPKHLITATGQRVTLRCSPRSGDLSVYWYQQSLDQGLQFLIQYYNGEERAKGNILERFSAQQFPDLHSELNLSSLELGDSALYFCASSVADSYNEKLFFGSGTQLSVL.

V and J are TRBV13 and TRBJ2-5; TRBD1 might be the D (6 bases). V lost 3 bases and J lost 2, with 13 bases in between. CDR1 PRHDT and CDR2 FYEKMQ come from the germline V gene (reference sequence). This CDR3 has 15 residues. The CDR3 region has the DNA TGTGCCAGCAGCTTTAAGACAGGCCCTCAAGAGACCCAGTACTTC. As protein: CASSFKTGPQETQYF.

V gene TRBV6-7 combines with J gene TRBJ1-2, with D possibly being TRBD1 (5 bases). TRBV6-7 is placed among ORFs of uncertain function. V was clipped by 8 bases and J by 7 bases, with 14 bases between them. The CDR3 has 12 amino acids. CDR3: CASARGEGGYTF. CDR3 in DNA: TGTGCCAGCGCCCGGGGGGAAGGTGGCTACACCTTC.

The chain combines TRBV27 with TRBJ2-5; D not resolved. The CDR3 is made up of 14 amino acids. The V gene lost 1 base and the J gene lost 5 bases, with 11 bases spanning the gap. In germline, CDR1 is MNHEY, CDR2 SMNVEV (reference sequence). The CDR3 region has the DNA TGTGCCAGCAGTTTATATCCTAGTCGGGAGACCCAGTACTTC. Protein sequence: CASSLYPSRETQYF.